This paragraph reports one TCR beta chain. Its specificity is not known. At one boundary the junction diverges from the germline segment, which might be a read error. Constant-region priming of 500 ng total RNA yielded TCR beta cDNA. Amplification in three nested multiplex PCR rounds with slightly modified ARM-PCR gave rise to TCR beta libraries. Investigators reported that the first two PCR rounds, at roughly 10 cycles each, used TRBV1-TRBV30 forward primers with a C-beta reverse primer. TCRdb redid the calling of the multiplex PCR reads with MiXCR, one entry per CDR3 protein. The sample lists about 310,000 distinct CDR3 sequences; 60% to 80% were seen once. Germline DNA was also extracted, while the blood RNA originated from unsorted whole blood. These data originate in a study of tumor-infiltrating lymphocytes in primary liver carcinoma. As for the study in general: There were tumors of stage T1-T3 N0M0, each 4.2 to 10 cm across. Notes on the study in general: The overlap of tumor-adjacent and tumor-blood pairs was smaller than that of tumor region pairs.

The CDR3 is made up of 13 amino acids. The germline gives CDR1 SGHAT, CDR2 FQNNGV. The sequence was obtained from a man between 40 and 49 years old with primary liver carcinoma and hepatitis B virus infection. The material sequenced was peripheral blood. The rearrangement links TRBV11-2 to TRBJ1-1; no reliable D call. CDR3 coding DNA: TGTGCCAGCAGCCTAGGCGGGAACACTGGAGCTTTCTTT. Translated, it gives CASSLGGNTGAFF.